Each of the 2 T cell receptor beta chains below was sequenced from the same sample in a study of shared clonotypes between healthy human individuals (dated by TCRdb to 2018 to 2020). The protocol used for the library was the immunoSEQ multiplex PCR assay. TCRdb holds this immuneACCESS table with in-frame rearrangements only. Some clones are missing; in checked studies, unresolved V genes explain under half, and the rest has no known cause. This sample is represented by under 650,000 clones; about 96% of them were singletons. The ten largest account for under 0.06% of the sample. The sample comprised naive CD4+ T cells sorted from blood. The cell subset or site label corresponds to: CD45RA+ positively selected. The source is a woman in her 30s in good health.

The chain employs TRBV7-2 and TRBJ2-3; D is unresolved. Trimming cost V 1 base and J 8 bases, with 4 bases left between them. The CDR3 sequence is 11 residues long. CDR1 is SGHTA and CDR2 is FQGNSA in the germline V gene. CDR3 coding DNA: TGTGCCAGCAGCTTAGAATCTACGCAGTATTTT. Residues: CASSLESTQYF.

The chain recombines TRBV5-1 with TRBJ1-4; D is unresolved. Germline CDR1 reads SGHRS; CDR2 reads YFSETQ. This CDR3 spans 14 amino acids. Trimming took off 1 base at V and 7 bases at J, with 11 bases between the two ends. The CDR3 protein is CASSLKASGEKLFF. The CDR3 DNA sequence: TGCGCCAGCAGCTTGAAGGCTTCGGGTGAAAAACTGTTTTTT.